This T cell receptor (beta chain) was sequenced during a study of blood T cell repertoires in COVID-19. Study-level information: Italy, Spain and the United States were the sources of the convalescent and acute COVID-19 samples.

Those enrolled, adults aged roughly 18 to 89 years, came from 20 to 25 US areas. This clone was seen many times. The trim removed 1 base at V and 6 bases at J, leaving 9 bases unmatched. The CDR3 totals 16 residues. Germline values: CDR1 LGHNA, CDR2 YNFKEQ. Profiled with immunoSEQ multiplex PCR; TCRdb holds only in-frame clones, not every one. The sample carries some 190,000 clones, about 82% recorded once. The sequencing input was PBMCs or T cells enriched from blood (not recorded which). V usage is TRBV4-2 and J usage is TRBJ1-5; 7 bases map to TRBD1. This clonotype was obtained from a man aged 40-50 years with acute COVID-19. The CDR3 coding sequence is TGTGCCAGCAGCCAAGTGATCAGGGGGAGTAGTCAGCCCCAGCATTTT. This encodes CASSQVIRGSSQPQHF.